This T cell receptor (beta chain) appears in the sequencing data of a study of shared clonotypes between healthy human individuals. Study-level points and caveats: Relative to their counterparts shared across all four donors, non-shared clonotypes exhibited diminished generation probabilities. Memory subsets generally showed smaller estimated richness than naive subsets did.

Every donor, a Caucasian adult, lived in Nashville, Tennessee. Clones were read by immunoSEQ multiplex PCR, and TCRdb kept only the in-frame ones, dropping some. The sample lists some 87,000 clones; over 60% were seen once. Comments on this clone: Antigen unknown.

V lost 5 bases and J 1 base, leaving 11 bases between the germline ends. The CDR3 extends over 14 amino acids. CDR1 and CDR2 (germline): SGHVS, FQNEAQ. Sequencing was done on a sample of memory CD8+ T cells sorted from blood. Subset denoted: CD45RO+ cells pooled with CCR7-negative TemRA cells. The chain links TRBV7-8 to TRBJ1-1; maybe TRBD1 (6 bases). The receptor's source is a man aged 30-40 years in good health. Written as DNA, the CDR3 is TGTGCCAGCAGCGCGCAGACAGGGAACACTGAAGCTTTCTTT. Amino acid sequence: CASSAQTGNTEAFF.